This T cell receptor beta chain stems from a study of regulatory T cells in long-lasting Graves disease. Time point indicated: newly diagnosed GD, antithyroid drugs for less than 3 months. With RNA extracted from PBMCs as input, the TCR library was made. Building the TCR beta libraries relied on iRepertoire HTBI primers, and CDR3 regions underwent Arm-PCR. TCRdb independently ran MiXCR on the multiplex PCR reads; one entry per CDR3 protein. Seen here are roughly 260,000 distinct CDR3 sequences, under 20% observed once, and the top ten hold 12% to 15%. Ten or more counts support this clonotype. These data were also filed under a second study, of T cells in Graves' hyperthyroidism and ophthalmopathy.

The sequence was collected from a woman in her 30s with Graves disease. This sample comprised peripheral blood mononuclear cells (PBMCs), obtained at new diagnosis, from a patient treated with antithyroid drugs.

CDR3 nucleotide sequence: TGCGCCAGCAGCTGGGACAGGGGCTCGGAGGGCTACACCTTC. Translation: CASSWDRGSEGYTF. V usage is TRBV5-1 and J usage is TRBJ1-2; 10 positions match TRBD1. This CDR3 comprises 14 residues. Per germline, CDR1 SGHRS and CDR2 YFSETQ. The V and J ends lost 3 bases and 8 bases, in that order; junction bases with no gene match: 7.